What follows are 22 T cell receptor beta chains derived from one specimen sequenced in a study of cytomegalovirus exposure and HLA in healthy donors. The PCR contained 60 Vbeta and 13 Jbeta primers. TCRdb's table, derived via immunoSEQ multiplex PCR, lists solely in-frame clones and lacks some. Of about 160,000 clones in the sample, 65% to 80% were seen once. Sequenced sample: PBMCs. The receptors stem from a female donor in good health and CMV-seronegative.

A few counts support this clone. V is TRBV2 and J is TRBJ1-1, with D perhaps TRBD1 (5 bases). This CDR3 has 15 residues. CDR1 SNHLY and CDR2 FYNNEI come from the germline V gene. The V and J ends lost 9 bases and 2 bases respectively, with 19 bases between them. The CDR3 DNA sequence: TGTGCCAGTGGCCGGGGGGGTAGCCTAAACACTGAAGCTTTCTTT. Residues: CASGRGGSLNTEAFF.

The rearrangement uses TRBV4-1 and TRBJ1-1, with 10 nucleotides matching TRBD1. After removal of 4 bases from V and 1 base from J, the junction contained 6 bases not matched to a gene. Germline assignment: CDR1 MGHRA and CDR2 YSYEKL. The CDR3 runs 16 residues. The CDR3 here is CASSPGQGRANTEAFF. Here the CDR3 DNA reads TGCGCCAGCAGCCCGGGACAGGGGAGAGCGAACACTGAAGCTTTCTTT.

About this clone itself: The germline gene is not matched at one end of the junction; a read error may be the cause. V usage is TRBV5-1 and J usage is TRBJ2-7; TRBD2 is a possible D gene (6 bases). The CDR3 runs 14 residues. Germline V gives CDR1 SGHRS, CDR2 YFSETQ. The CDR3 sequence is CASSRPGLSSEQYF. In DNA form, the CDR3 reads TGCGCCAGCAGCCGACCGGGACTGTCCTCCGAGCAGTACTTC.

This chain joins TRBV5-4 and TRBJ1-6; D not resolved. V lost 1 base, J lost 16 bases, and 15 bases lay in between. CDR1 SGHNT and CDR2 YYREEE come from the germline V gene (reference sequence). This CDR3 comprises 13 residues. DNA for the CDR3: TGTGCCAGCAGCTTGTTTGAGTCGATGAAGCTCCACTTT. It yields the protein CASSLFESMKLHF.

V gene TRBV19 combines with J gene TRBJ1-5, with D maybe TRBD1 (5 bases). Between the trimmed V and J ends, which lost 5 bases and 3 bases, there was a span of 14 bases. Germline CDR1 is LNHDA and CDR2 is SQIVND (reference sequence). This CDR3 spans 15 amino acids. The CDR3 sequence: CASSPADRNNQPQHF. CDR3 bases: TGTGCCAGTAGTCCAGCCGACAGAAACAATCAGCCCCAGCATTTT.

The V and J genes are TRBV7-2 and TRBJ2-5; TRBD1 matches at 7 bases. J gave up 3 bases and V 5 bases, and 9 bases lay outside the gene matches. This CDR3 contains 15 residues. Germline CDR1 SGHTA, CDR2 FQGNSA. CDR3: CASSPRQGSEETQYF. Written as DNA, the CDR3 is TGTGCCAGCAGCCCGAGACAGGGAAGCGAAGAGACCCAGTACTTC.

The chain combines TRBV6-5 with TRBJ2-2; 7 bases fit TRBD1. This CDR3 contains 15 residues. With V trimmed by 6 bases and J by 4 bases, 8 bases remained unmatched. Germline V gives CDR1 MNHEY, CDR2 SVGAGI. The DNA of the CDR3 is TGTGCCAGCAGAACCGGGACAGAAGGCACCGGGGAGCTGTTTTTT. It yields the protein CASRTGTEGTGELFF.

This chain joins TRBV2 and TRBJ2-2; 8 bases align to TRBD2. The CDR3 is 15 amino acids. Losses at the gene ends were 5 bases for V and 0 bases for J; bases not matched to a gene: 2. Per the germline V gene, CDR1 is SNHLY and CDR2 is FYNNEI. As DNA, the CDR3 is TGTGCCAGCAGTACGGGACTAGCGAACACCGGGGAGCTGTTTTTT. It translates to CASSTGLANTGELFF. Looking up the rest from reference TRBV2 and TRBJ2-2 gives the full variable domain: EPEVTQTPSHQVTQMGQEVILRCVPISNHLYFYWYRQILGQKVEFLVSFYNNEISEKSEIFDDQFSVERPDGSNFTLKIRSTKLEDSAMYFCASSTGLANTGELFFGEGSRLTVL.

Here the CDR3 DNA reads TGCGCCAGCAGCTTAAGACCTAGCGGGCCTTCTTCGCTATTCTCCTACGAGCAGTACTTC. As protein: CASSLRPSGPSSLFSYEQYF. The V and J genes are TRBV5-1 and TRBJ2-7; 8 positions agree with TRBD2. Germline CDR1 SGHRS, CDR2 YFSETQ. Unmatched junction bases numbered 19, after V lost 2 bases and J lost 0 bases. This CDR3 comprises 20 residues.

The genes are TRBV29-1 and TRBJ2-1; 10 nucleotides align to TRBD2. Germline CDR1 is SQVTM and CDR2 is ANQGSEA. The CDR3 is 14 residues long. V lost 5 bases and J lost 5; bases outside the gene matches: 6. The CDR3 DNA is TGCAGCGTTAAGCGGGAGGGCCGAAACAATGAGCAGTTCTTC. Protein product: CSVKREGRNNEQFF.

This clone was recorded once. The chain links TRBV25-1 to TRBJ1-1; D not certain. The V gene's germline CDR1 is MGHDK and CDR2 SYGVNS. The CDR3 consists of 11 residues. Trimming cost V 5 bases and J 5 bases, with 6 bases left between them. In DNA form, the CDR3 reads TGTGCCAGCAGTTTGTCGACTGAAGCTTTCTTT. Translation: CASSLSTEAFF.

This clone was recorded a few times. The rearrangement uses TRBV6-1 and TRBJ1-2, with 12 bases aligning to TRBD1. J lost 8 bases, V lost 4 bases, and 11 bases had no gene match. The germline gives CDR1 MNHNS, CDR2 SASEGT. The CDR3 loop spans 16 amino acids. Written as DNA, the CDR3 is TGTGCCAGCAGTGCCCTTCCGGGACAGGGGGCTTTAGGCTACACCTTC. It yields the protein CASSALPGQGALGYTF.

The chain's CDR3 is CASRKTGGEYEQYF. The CDR3 nucleotides read TGTGCCAGCAGGAAGACAGGGGGGGAATACGAGCAGTACTTC. The chain carries TRBV7-9 and TRBJ2-7, with TRBD1 identical over 9 bases. Germline CDR1 reads SEHNR; CDR2 reads FQNEAQ (reference sequence). V dropped 6 bases and J dropped 4; count of bases not matched to a gene: 7. CDR3 length: 14 residues.

CDR3: CASSRRDYLSYNEQFF. CDR3 nucleotides: TGTGCCAGCAGCCGTCGGGACTACCTCTCCTACAATGAGCAGTTCTTC. The chain is built from TRBV5-4 and TRBJ2-1; TRBD2 agrees at 7 bases. The CDR3 loop spans 16 amino acids. With 4 bases clipped from V and 0 bases from J, the junction kept 7 bases outside the gene matches. Germline V gene lookup returns CDR1 SGHNT and CDR2 YYREEE (reference sequence).

The chain is built from TRBV27 and TRBJ2-1; TRBD1 aligns across 7 bases. The CDR3 runs 13 residues. Germline assignment: CDR1 MNHEY and CDR2 SMNVEV (reference sequence). The trim removed 6 bases at V and 8 bases at J, leaving 7 bases unmatched. Written as DNA, the CDR3 is TGTGCCAGCAGCGACAGGGTATCATATGAGCAGTTCTTC. Translated, it gives CASSDRVSYEQFF.

The rearrangement uses TRBV30 and TRBJ1-1, with a possible D match to TRBD1 (6 bases). Trimming took off 1 base at V and 0 bases at J, with 21 bases between the two ends. The CDR3 extends over 18 amino acids. The germline V gene has CDR1 GTSNPN and CDR2 SVGIG (reference sequence). The CDR3 reads CAWSAIRGLSLVNTEAFF. The CDR3 nucleotides read TGTGCCTGGAGTGCAATCAGGGGCCTCTCCCTAGTGAACACTGAAGCTTTCTTT.

V usage is TRBV10-1 and J usage is TRBJ2-7; 8 bases fit TRBD2. CDR3 length: 12 residues. Germline assignment: CDR1 WNHNN and CDR2 SYGVQD (reference sequence). J lost 8 bases, V lost 6 bases, and 6 bases had no gene match. The CDR3 spells CASSRGGGKQYF. The CDR3 DNA reads as TGCGCCAGCAGCCGGGGCGGGGGGAAGCAGTACTTC.

Details on this clone: This specimen includes other DNA sequences encoding the same CDR3. The chain couples TRBV19 to TRBJ1-1; D remains ambiguous. The CDR3 is 12 amino acids. Germline loops: CDR1 LNHDA, CDR2 SQIVND (reference sequence). The germline V and J ends were trimmed by 6 bases and 1 base, with 6 bases remaining between them. The CDR3, as DNA: TGTGCCAGTAGCATCGGGAACACTGAAGCTTTCTTT. It encodes CASSIGNTEAFF. Full variable domain (missing parts from reference TRBV19 and TRBJ1-1): DGGITQSPKYLFRKEGQNVTLSCEQNLNHDAMYWYRQDPGQGLRLIYYSQIVNDFQKGDIAEGYSVSREKKESFPLTVTSAQKNPTAFYLCASSIGNTEAFFGQGTRLTVV.

As DNA, the CDR3 is TGCAGCGTGGGGGACTTTGAGCAGTTCTTC. It codes for CSVGDFEQFF. The gene calls are TRBV29-1 and TRBJ2-1; possible D gene TRBD2, 6 bases. Germline V gene lookup returns CDR1 SQVTM and CDR2 ANQGSEA. V dropped 6 bases and J dropped 9 bases, with 9 bases sitting between them. The CDR3 spans 10 residues.

The V call is TRBV2, the J call TRBJ2-2, with D possibly being TRBD2 (5 bases). Germline V gene lookup returns CDR1 SNHLY and CDR2 FYNNEI. The V gene lost 1 base and the J gene lost 1 base, with 10 bases spanning the gap. This CDR3 contains 16 residues. For the CDR3, the DNA is TGTGCCAGCAGTGAAGAGAGGGCAGGGAACACCGGGGAGCTGTTTTTT. This encodes CASSEERAGNTGELFF.

The chain employs TRBV7-3 and TRBJ2-5; D is perhaps TRBD2 (5 bases). The V end was cut by 5 bases, the J end by 1 base, with 17 bases between. CDR1 SGHTA and CDR2 FQGTGA come from the germline V gene. This CDR3 comprises 16 residues. The chain's CDR3 is CASSRTGLRGQETQYF. CDR3 DNA sequence: TGTGCCAGCAGCCGGACGGGCCTCCGGGGCCAAGAGACCCAGTACTTC.

This chain joins TRBV6-5 and TRBJ1-1; 9 positions match TRBD1. CDR1 and CDR2 (germline): MNHEY, SVGAGI. The CDR3 length is 16 residues. The V gene end was trimmed by 2 bases and the J gene end by 4 bases; junction bases not matched to a gene: 8. The DNA for the CDR3 is TGTGCCAGCAGTTACGGGACAGGGTGGGGGAGCACTGAAGCTTTCTTT. As protein: CASSYGTGWGSTEAFF.